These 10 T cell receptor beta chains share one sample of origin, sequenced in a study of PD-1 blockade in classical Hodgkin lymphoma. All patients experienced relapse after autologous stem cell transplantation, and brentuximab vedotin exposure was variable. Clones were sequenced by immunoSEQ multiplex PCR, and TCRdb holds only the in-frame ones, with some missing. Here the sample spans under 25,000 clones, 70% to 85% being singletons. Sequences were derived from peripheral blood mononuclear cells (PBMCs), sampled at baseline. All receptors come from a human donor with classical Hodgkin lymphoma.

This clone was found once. CDR3 bases: TGCGCCAGCAGCTCCCTACAGGGGGGGCAAGAGACCCAGTACTTC. It encodes CASSSLQGGQETQYF. The chain is built from TRBV5-1 and TRBJ2-5; D perhaps matches TRBD1 (8 bases). Germline V CDR1 and CDR2: SGHRS, YFSETQ. CDR3 length: 15 residues. V lost 3 bases and J lost 2, with 14 bases in between.

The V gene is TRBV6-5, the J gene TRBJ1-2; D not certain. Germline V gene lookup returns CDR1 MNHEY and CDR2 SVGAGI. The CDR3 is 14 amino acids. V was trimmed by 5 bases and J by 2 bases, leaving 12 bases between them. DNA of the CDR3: TGTGCCAGCAGTCCGCCTTTCCCGAACTATGGCTACACCTTC. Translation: CASSPPFPNYGYTF.

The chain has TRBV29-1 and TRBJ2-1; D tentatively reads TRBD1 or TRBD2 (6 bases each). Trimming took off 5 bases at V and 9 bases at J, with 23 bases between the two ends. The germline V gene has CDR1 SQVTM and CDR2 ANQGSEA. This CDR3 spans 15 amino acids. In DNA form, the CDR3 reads TGCAGCGTTACAAAGGGGGGAACCCTACAGGGTGAGCAGTTCTTC. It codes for CSVTKGGTLQGEQFF.

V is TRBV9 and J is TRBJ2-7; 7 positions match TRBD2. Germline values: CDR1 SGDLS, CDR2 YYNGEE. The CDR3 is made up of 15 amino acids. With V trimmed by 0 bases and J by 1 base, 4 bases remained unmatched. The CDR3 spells CASSVGAGVSYEQYF. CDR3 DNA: TGTGCCAGCAGCGTAGGGGCGGGGGTGTCCTACGAGCAGTACTTC.

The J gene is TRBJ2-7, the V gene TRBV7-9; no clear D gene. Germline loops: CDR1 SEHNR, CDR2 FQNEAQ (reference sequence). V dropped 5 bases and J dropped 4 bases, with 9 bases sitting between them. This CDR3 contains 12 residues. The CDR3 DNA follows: TGTGCCAGCAGCCTTACGCCTTACGAGCAGTACTTC. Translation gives CASSLTPYEQYF.

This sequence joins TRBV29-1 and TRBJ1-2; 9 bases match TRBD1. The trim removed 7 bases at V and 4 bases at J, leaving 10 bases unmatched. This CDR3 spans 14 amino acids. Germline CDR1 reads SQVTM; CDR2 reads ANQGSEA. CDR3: CSAGASTGGYGYTF. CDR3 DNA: TGCAGCGCTGGGGCTTCGACAGGGGGCTATGGCTACACCTTC.

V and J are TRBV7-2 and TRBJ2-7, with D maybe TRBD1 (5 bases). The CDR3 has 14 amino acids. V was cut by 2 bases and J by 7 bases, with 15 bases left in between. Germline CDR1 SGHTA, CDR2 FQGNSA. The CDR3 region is CASSLPAGSGEQYF. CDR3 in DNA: TGTGCCAGCAGCTTACCCGCAGGGTCGGGTGAGCAGTACTTC.

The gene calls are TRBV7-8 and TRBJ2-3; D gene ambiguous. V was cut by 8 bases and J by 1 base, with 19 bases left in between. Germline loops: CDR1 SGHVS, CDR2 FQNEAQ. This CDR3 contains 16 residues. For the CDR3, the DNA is TGTGCCAGCTTCGCTTTGGGTAGAGTGGGCACAGATACGCAGTATTTT. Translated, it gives CASFALGRVGTDTQYF.

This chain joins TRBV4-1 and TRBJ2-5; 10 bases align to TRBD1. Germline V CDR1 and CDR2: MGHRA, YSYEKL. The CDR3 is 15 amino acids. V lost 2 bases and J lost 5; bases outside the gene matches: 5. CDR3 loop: CASSQKDRGLETQYF. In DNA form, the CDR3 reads TGCGCCAGCAGCCAAAAGGACAGGGGGTTGGAGACCCAGTACTTC.

This CDR3 is CASSFRLRLQHGANEQFF. The DNA for the CDR3 is TGTGCCAGCAGCTTCAGACTACGACTCCAGCATGGGGCCAATGAGCAGTTCTTC. This sequence joins TRBV7-2 and TRBJ2-1; D may be TRBD1 or TRBD2 (5 bases each). The V end was cut by 3 bases, the J end by 6 bases, with 24 bases between. The CDR3 is made up of 18 amino acids. Germline CDR1 reads SGHTA; CDR2 reads FQGNSA.